The rows below give T cell receptor beta chains drawn from one sample of a study of early T cells in non-severe SARS-CoV-2 infection. MiXCR was run by TCRdb on the 5' RACE reads, yielding one entry per CDR3 protein. Of about 98,000 distinct CDR3 sequences in the sample, about 15% were seen once. Sequenced material: whole blood. The receptors were gathered from an adult who was a healthcare worker with PCR-confirmed SARS-CoV-2 infection or an uninfected control (not recorded which). Both conserved end residues are trimmed from each CDR3. Size is stated for part of the rows, as once, few or many counts, or as a class when the clone is expanded.

length | size | J | V | CDR3
12 | many | TRBJ1-4 | TRBV19 | ASTPRTENEKLF
12 | . | TRBJ2-1 | TRBV9 | ASSSRTSGGEQF
12 | few | TRBJ2-5 | TRBV5-4 | ASSWGLADETQY
13 | . | TRBJ2-1 | TRBV28 | ASSISQGTYNEQF
9 | . | TRBJ1-3 | TRBV29-1 | SASHGNTIY
12 | . | TRBJ1-6 | TRBV12-3/TRBV12-4 | ASSPGFYNSPLH
16 | few | TRBJ2-7 | TRBV20-1 | SAFKGAGGDGSSYEQY
12 | few | TRBJ2-2 | TRBV11-3 | ASGSTSSTGELF
14 | . | TRBJ2-2 | TRBV3-1 | ASSQDPGRRTGELF
13 | . | TRBJ2-7 | TRBV6-5 | ASSSLGGSFHEQY
13 | . | TRBJ1-5 | TRBV30 | AWSIGGQGTQPQH
11 | few | TRBJ2-1 | TRBV29-1 | SVPRLERNEQF
13 | few | TRBJ1-1 | TRBV5-5 | ASSRLGGLNTEAF
11 | few | TRBJ1-1 | TRBV5-1 | ASTAGGYSEAF
13 | few | TRBJ1-2 | TRBV21-1 | ASSKCGTINYGYT
10 | many | TRBJ1-1 | TRBV5-1 | ASSWQAFEAF
13 | . | TRBJ1-2 | TRBV5-4 | ASSLDSSLLYGYT
12 | many | TRBJ1-1 | TRBV5-1 | ASSLGDSFTEAF
15 | many | TRBJ2-1 | TRBV12-5 | ASEGIGRETSYNEQF
11 | . | TRBJ1-1 | TRBV6-1 | ASSVGSTAEAF
14 | many | TRBJ2-2 | TRBV2 | ASGRDRGRNTGELF
13 | few | TRBJ1-1 | TRBV7-2 | ASSLVGGSNTEAF
14 | many | TRBJ1-5 | TRBV27 | ASSLGGTGVNQPQH
13 | . | TRBJ2-1 | TRBV7-2 | ASSATSGPYNEQF
14 | few | TRBJ2-7 | TRBV7-9 | ASSLERDRLTYEQY
12 | . | TRBJ2-7 | TRBV5-1 | ASSFQGSPSEQY
16 | . | TRBJ2-2 | TRBV10-3 | AISPRGRGPFNTGELF
12 | few | TRBJ2-2 | TRBV7-2 | ASSLALRTGELF
11 | few | TRBJ1-2 | TRBV12-3/TRBV12-4 | ASSRQGTDGYT
12 | few | TRBJ1-4 | TRBV25-1 | ATSTHLGREKLF
14 | . | TRBJ1-2 | TRBV6-6 | ASSYSTKGGDYGYT
12 | few | TRBJ2-3 | TRBV3-1 | ASSDKGRTDTQY
11 | many | TRBJ2-2 | TRBV7-8 | ASIPFFGGELF
11 | . | TRBJ1-1 | TRBV7-9 | ASSFWGIAEAF
9 | few | TRBJ1-3 | TRBV19 | ASTVGNTIY
12 | few | TRBJ2-7 | TRBV7-2 | ASSPTSGAGEQY
12 | few | TRBJ2-1 | TRBV7-9 | ASSFGSSYNEQF
11 | few | TRBJ2-5 | TRBV7-2 | ASSFWGKETQY
10 | . | TRBJ2-2 | TRBV12-3/TRBV12-4 | ASSTFTGELF
11 | . | TRBJ1-2 | TRBV5-4 | ASSLGGLGGYT
13 | few | TRBJ2-1 | TRBV25-1 | ASNGDARGSNEQF
14 | . | TRBJ2-5 | TRBV12-3/TRBV12-4 | ASRRAGTSGQETQY
10 | few | TRBJ2-5 | TRBV28 | ASSLGLKTQY
13 | . | TRBJ2-7 | TRBV14 | ASSQSPGNSYEQY
12 | few | TRBJ1-1 | TRBV12-3/TRBV12-4 | ASSFLRTRSEAF
12 | few | TRBJ1-4 | TRBV6-1 | ASTATPANEKLF
14 | few | TRBJ2-2 | TRBV7-8 | ASRELAGSNTGELF
13 | . | TRBJ2-7 | TRBV9 | ASSLGQRDMDEQY